One T cell receptor beta chain is described in this entry. Unmatched junction bases numbered 9, after V lost 7 bases and J lost 0 bases. Germline lookup yields CDR1 SQVTM and CDR2 ANQGSEA. The CDR3 runs 15 residues. The data were obtained in a study of CD8+CD57+ T cells in acquired aplastic anemia. The TCR beta profiling, which covered VDJ combination and CDR3 sequence, was carried out using genomic DNA as the template. TCRdb analysed the reads with MiXCR anew, one entry per CDR3 protein. The sample shows under 200,000 distinct CDR3 sequences, under 75% of them seen only once. V and J are TRBV29-1 and TRBJ2-1; 7 bases agree with TRBD1. The material sequenced was sorted CD4+, CD8+, or CD8+CD57+ T cells (not recorded which) from PBMCs. This receptor was obtained from a human donor in good health. The CDR3 loop is CSAGETGSSYNEQFF. The CDR3 DNA is TGCAGCGCCGGGGAGACAGGGAGCTCCTACAATGAGCAGTTCTTC.